Below are 8 T cell receptor beta chains sequenced from a single sample in a study of T cell changes during pregnancy in multiple sclerosis. The method was immunoSEQ multiplex PCR; TCRdb's version includes in-frame clones alone and lacks a portion of them. The sample has nearly 80,000 clones; around nine tenths are singletons. The sample consisted of CD4+ T cells from peripheral blood mononuclear cells, taken before pregnancy. These receptors originate from a female donor with multiple sclerosis, enrolled in a pregnancy study.

A few counts support this clone. The chain recombines TRBV5-6 with TRBJ2-7, with D uncertain. The germline CDR1 and CDR2 sequences are SGHDT and YYEEEE. This CDR3 contains 12 residues. V was trimmed by 2 bases and J by 6 bases, leaving 9 bases between them. The CDR3 reads CASSFRPGEQYF. CDR3 nucleotides: TGTGCCAGCAGCTTCCGACCGGGCGAGCAGTACTTC.

The chain links TRBV14 to TRBJ1-1; TRBD1 matches at 7 bases. Trimming removed 0 bases from V and 5 bases from J; junction bases left unmatched: 6. This CDR3 spans 15 amino acids. Germline values: CDR1 SGHDN, CDR2 FVKESK. This CDR3 reads CASSQEKGARTEAFF. Here the CDR3 DNA reads TGTGCCAGCAGCCAAGAAAAGGGGGCGAGAACTGAAGCTTTCTTT.

The V and J genes are TRBV5-1 and TRBJ2-2; TRBD2 matches 16 bases. This CDR3 has 18 residues. Germline values: CDR1 SGHRS, CDR2 YFSETQ. Unmatched junction bases numbered 8, after V lost 4 bases and J lost 5 bases. The CDR3 region has the DNA TGCGCCAGCAGCAAGGGACTAGCGGGAGGGCCGGGAACCGGGGAGCTGTTTTTT. It codes for CASSKGLAGGPGTGELFF.

This clone was found a few times. The chain recombines TRBV2 with TRBJ1-2, with a tentative D call TRBD1 (5 bases). CDR1 and CDR2 from the germline V gene are SNHLY and FYNNEI. This CDR3 region has 16 residues. V shed 7 bases and J shed 5 bases, with 23 bases lying between them. CDR3 amino acids: CASIPLVWGEEYGYTF. CDR3 DNA sequence: TGTGCCAGCATTCCATTGGTGTGGGGGGAAGAGTATGGCTACACCTTC.

The gene calls are TRBV6-5 and TRBJ2-7; a possible D gene is TRBD1 (6 bases). Germline-derived CDR1 and CDR2 are MNHEY and SVGAGI. V was clipped by 0 bases and J by 3 bases, with 12 bases between them. The CDR3 contains 15 residues. CDR3 DNA: TGTGCCAGCAGTTACTCACGTAGGGGGTTCTACGAGCAGTACTTC. Encoded protein: CASSYSRRGFYEQYF.

The rearrangement uses TRBV7-3 and TRBJ2-1; D is possibly TRBD2 (5 bases). CDR3 size: 13 residues. The germline V gene has CDR1 SGHTA and CDR2 FQGTGA. Trimming removed 1 base at V and 9 bases at J, with 10 bases between. The CDR3 reads CASSLIERAEQFF. The CDR3 DNA is TGTGCCAGCAGCTTAATTGAGAGGGCTGAGCAGTTCTTC.

The CDR3 nucleotides are TGTGCCAGCAGCTCTAGCGGGAGATACAATGAGCAGTTCTTC. As protein: CASSSSGRYNEQFF. The chain recombines TRBV5-4 with TRBJ2-1; 10 positions match TRBD2. Per germline, CDR1 SGHNT and CDR2 YYREEE (reference sequence). There are 14 residues in the CDR3. The V gene end was trimmed by 3 bases and the J gene end by 4 bases; junction bases not matched to a gene: 1.

The chain links TRBV6-1 to TRBJ1-3; no firm D call. Germline assignment: CDR1 MNHNS and CDR2 SASEGT. This CDR3 comprises 16 residues. Trimming cost V 2 bases and J 7 bases, with 18 bases left between them. The CDR3 nucleotides read TGTGCCAGCAGTGAAAGAGTCCCCACCTACAGTAACACCATATATTTT. As protein: CASSERVPTYSNTIYF.